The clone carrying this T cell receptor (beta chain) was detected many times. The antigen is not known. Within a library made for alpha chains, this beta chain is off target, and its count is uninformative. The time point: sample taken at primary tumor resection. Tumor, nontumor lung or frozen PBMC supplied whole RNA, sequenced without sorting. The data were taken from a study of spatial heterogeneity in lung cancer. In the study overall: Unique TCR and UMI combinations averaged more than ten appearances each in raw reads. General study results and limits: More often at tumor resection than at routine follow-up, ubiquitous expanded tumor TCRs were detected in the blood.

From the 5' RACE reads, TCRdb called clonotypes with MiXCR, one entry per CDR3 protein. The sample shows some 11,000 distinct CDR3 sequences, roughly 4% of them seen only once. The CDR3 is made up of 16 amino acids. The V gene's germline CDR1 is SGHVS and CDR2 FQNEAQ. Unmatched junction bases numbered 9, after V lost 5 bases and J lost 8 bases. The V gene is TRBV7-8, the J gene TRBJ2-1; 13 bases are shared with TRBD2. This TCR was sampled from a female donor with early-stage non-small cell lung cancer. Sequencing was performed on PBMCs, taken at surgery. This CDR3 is CASSNGLAGVGDEQFF. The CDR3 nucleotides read TGTGCCAGCAGCAACGGACTAGCGGGAGTCGGAGATGAGCAGTTCTTC.